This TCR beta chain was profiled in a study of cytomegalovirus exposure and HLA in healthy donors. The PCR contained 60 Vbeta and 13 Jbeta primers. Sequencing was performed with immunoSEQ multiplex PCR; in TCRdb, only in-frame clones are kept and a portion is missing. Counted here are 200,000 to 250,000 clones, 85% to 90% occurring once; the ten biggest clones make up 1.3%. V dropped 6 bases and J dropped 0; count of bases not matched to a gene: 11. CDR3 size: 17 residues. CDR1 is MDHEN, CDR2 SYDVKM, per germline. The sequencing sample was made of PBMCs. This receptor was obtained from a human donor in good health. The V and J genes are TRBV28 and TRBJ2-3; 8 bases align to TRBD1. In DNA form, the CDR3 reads TGTGCCAGCAGCCCCTTATGGACAGGGTCTAGCACAGATACGCAGTATTTT. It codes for CASSPLWTGSSTDTQYF.